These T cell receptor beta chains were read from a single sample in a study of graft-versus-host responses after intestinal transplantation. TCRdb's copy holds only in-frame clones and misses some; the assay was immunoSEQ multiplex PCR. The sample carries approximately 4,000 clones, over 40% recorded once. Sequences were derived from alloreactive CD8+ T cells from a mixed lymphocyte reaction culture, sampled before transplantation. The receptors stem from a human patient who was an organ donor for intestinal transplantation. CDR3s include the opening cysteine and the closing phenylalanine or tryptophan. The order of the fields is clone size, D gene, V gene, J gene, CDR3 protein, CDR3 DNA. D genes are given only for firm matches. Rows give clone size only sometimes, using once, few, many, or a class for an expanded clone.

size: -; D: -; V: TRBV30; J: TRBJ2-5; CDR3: CAWTQINGETQYF; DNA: TGTGCCTGGACACAAATCAATGGAGAGACCCAGTACTTC
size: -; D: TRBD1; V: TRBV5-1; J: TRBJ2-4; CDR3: CASSLLQGGNIQYF; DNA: TGCGCCAGCAGCTTGTTACAGGGGGGAAACATTCAGTACTTC
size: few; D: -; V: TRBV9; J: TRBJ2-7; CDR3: CASSLPGANEQYF; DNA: TGTGCCAGCAGCCTCCCAGGGGCCAACGAGCAGTACTTC
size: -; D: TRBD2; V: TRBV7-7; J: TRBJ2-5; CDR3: CASSLTPIGGRPEETQYF; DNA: TGTGCTAGCAGCTTAACCCCGATTGGCGGGAGGCCAGAAGAGACCCAGTACTTC
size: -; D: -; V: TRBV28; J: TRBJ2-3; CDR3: CASSDPRDRTDTQYF; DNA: TGTGCCAGCAGTGACCCGCGGGACCGCACAGATACGCAGTATTTT
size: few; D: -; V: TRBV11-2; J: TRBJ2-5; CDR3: CASSLETGRKTQYF; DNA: TGTGCCAGCAGCTTGGAGACAGGGAGGAAGACCCAGTACTTC
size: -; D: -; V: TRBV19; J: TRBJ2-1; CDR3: CASSIGLVLNEQFF; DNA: TGTGCCAGTAGTATAGGGCTAGTCCTCAATGAGCAGTTCTTC
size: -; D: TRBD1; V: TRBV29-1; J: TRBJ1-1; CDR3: CSVEVTGTGYWWDTEAFF; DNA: TGCAGCGTTGAAGTGACCGGGACAGGGTATTGGTGGGACACTGAAGCTTTCTTT
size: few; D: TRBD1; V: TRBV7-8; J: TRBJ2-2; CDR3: CASSKYRGSGELFF; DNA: TGTGCCAGCAGCAAATACAGGGGGTCCGGGGAGCTGTTTTTT
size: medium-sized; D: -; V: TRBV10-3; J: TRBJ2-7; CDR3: CAISSFEGSLEQYF; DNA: TGTGCCATCTCGTCGTTCGAGGGCTCGCTCGAGCAGTACTTC
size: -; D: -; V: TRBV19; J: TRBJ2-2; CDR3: CASSIHWTQGETGELFF; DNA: TGTGCCAGTAGTATCCACTGGACACAAGGAGAGACCGGGGAGCTGTTTTTT
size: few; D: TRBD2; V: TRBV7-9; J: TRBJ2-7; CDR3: CASSLQSGRAPYEQYF; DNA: TGTGCCAGCAGCTTGCAAAGCGGGAGGGCCCCCTACGAGCAGTACTTC
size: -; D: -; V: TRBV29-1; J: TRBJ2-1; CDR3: CSVSTYYNEQFF; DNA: TGCAGCGTTTCCACCTACTACAATGAGCAGTTCTTC
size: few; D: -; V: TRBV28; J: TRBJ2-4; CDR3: CASSPIKESSIQYF; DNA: TGTGCCAGCAGTCCCATCAAAGAAAGTAGCATTCAGTACTTC
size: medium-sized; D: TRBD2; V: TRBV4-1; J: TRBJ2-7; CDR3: CASSLGLAGALDEQYF; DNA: TGCGCCAGCAGCCTCGGACTAGCGGGAGCTCTAGACGAGCAGTACTTC
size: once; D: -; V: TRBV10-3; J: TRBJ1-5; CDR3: CAISSNPGQPQHF; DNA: TGTGCCATCAGTTCCAACCCTGGCCAGCCCCAGCATTTT
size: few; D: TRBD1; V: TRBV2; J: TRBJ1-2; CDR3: CASSEAAGQVLPFYGYTF; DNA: TGTGCCAGCAGTGAAGCGGCGGGACAGGTTTTACCCTTCTATGGCTACACCTTC
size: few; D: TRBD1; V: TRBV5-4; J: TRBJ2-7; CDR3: CASSLWDSHHEQYF; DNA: TGTGCCAGCAGCTTGTGGGACAGCCACCACGAGCAGTACTTC
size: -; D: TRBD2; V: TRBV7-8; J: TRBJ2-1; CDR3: CASNYYGTRIVNEQFF; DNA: TGTGCCAGCAACTACTACGGGACTAGGATTGTCAATGAGCAGTTCTTC
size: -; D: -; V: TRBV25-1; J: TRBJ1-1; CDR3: CASRAGEGTEAFF; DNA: TGTGCCAGCAGAGCCGGGGAGGGCACTGAAGCTTTCTTT
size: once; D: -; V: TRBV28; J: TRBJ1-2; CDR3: CASSFDLSGYGYTF; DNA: TGTGCCAGCAGTTTTGATTTATCCGGGTATGGCTACACCTTC
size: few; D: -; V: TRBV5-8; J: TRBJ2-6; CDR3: CASSFIASSSGANVLTF; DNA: TGTGCCAGCAGCTTCATCGCCAGTTCCTCTGGGGCCAACGTCCTGACTTTC
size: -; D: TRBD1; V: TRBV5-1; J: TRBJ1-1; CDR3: CASSLDRAEYYRRTEAFF; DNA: TGCGCCAGCAGCCTGGACAGGGCCGAATACTATAGAAGAACTGAAGCTTTCTTT
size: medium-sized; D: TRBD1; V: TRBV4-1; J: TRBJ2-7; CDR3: CASSQASGGFSYEQYF; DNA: TGCGCCAGCAGCCAAGCGTCAGGGGGCTTCTCCTACGAGCAGTACTTC
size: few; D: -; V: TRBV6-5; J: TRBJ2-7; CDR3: CASSLQESYEQYF; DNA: TGTGCCAGCAGTTTACAGGAGTCCTACGAGCAGTACTTC
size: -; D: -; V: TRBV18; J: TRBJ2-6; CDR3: CASSHTRRRQPPSGANVLTF; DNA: TGTGCCAGCTCACATACGAGGCGGCGACAGCCACCTTCTGGGGCCAACGTCCTGACTTTC
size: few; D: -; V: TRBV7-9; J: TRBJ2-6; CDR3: CASSFEAGAGANVLTF; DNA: TGTGCCAGCAGCTTCGAAGCAGGGGCTGGGGCCAACGTCCTGACTTTC
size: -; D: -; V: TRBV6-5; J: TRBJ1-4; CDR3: CASSYPTGWLIEKLFF; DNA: TGTGCCAGCAGTTACCCTACAGGGTGGCTTATTGAAAAACTGTTTTTT
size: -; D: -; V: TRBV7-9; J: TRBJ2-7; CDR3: CASSSNPGTYEQYF; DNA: TGTGCCAGCAGCTCCAATCCGGGGACCTACGAGCAGTACTTC
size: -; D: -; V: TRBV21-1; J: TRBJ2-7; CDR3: CASSHRDREYEQYF; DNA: TGTGCCAGCAGCCACCGGGACAGGGAGTACGAGCAGTACTTC
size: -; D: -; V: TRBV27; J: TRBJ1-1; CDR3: CASSPTLGANTEAFF; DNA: TGTGCCAGCAGTCCTACATTGGGCGCTAACACTGAAGCTTTCTTT
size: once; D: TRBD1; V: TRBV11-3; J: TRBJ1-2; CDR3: CASSLYGTVGALGYGYTF; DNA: TGTGCCAGCAGCTTGTACGGGACAGTCGGGGCGCTGGGCTATGGCTACACCTTC
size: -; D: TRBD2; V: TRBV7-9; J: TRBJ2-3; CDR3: CASSSSGSYADTQYF; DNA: TGTGCCAGCAGCTCTAGCGGGAGTTACGCAGATACGCAGTATTTT
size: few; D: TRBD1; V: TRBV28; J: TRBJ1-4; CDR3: CASSLDLKLTGVFGNEKLFF; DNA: TGTGCCAGCAGTTTAGACCTTAAGTTGACAGGGGTTTTCGGAAATGAAAAACTGTTTTTT
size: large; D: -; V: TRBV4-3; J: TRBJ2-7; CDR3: CASSQVQEGGDSYEQYF; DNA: TGCGCCAGCAGCCAAGTCCAAGAGGGCGGAGACTCCTACGAGCAGTACTTC
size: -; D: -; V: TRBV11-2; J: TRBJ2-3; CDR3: CASSFPLTGSTQYF; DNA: TGTGCCAGCAGCTTCCCGCTAACCGGGTCCACGCAGTATTTT
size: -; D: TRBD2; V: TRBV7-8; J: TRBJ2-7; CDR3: CASSLGGGLLYEQYF; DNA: TGTGCCAGCAGCTTAGGGGGGGGACTCCTTTACGAGCAGTACTTC
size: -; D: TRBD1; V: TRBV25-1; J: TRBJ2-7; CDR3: CASSHPGTESYEQYF; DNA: TGTGCCAGCAGTCACCCGGGGACAGAAAGCTACGAGCAGTACTTC
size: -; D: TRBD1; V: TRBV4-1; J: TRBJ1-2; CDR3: CASSPDRVHYGYTF; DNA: TGCGCCAGCAGCCCCGACAGGGTTCACTATGGCTACACCTTC
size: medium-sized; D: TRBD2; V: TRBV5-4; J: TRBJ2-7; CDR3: CASSSGLAGPYEQYF; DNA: TGTGCCAGCAGTTCGGGACTAGCGGGACCCTACGAGCAGTACTTC
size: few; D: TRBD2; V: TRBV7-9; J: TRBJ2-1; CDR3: CASSLALAGSYNEQFF; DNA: TGTGCCAGCAGCTTAGCACTAGCGGGATCTTACAATGAGCAGTTCTTC
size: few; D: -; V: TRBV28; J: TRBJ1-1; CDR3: CASSFFSGVNTEAFF; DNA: TGTGCCAGCAGTTTCTTCAGCGGGGTGAACACTGAAGCTTTCTTT
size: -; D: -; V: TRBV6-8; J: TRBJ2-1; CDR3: CASSSWRDVNEQFF; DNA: TGTGCCAGCAGTTCCTGGCGGGACGTCAATGAGCAGTTCTTC
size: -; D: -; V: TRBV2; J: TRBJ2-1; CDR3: CASRRGSYNEQFF; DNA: TGTGCCAGCCGACGGGGCTCCTACAATGAGCAGTTCTTC
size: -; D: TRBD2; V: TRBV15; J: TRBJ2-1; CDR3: CATSRRGTITYNEQFF; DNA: TGTGCCACCAGCAGACGCGGGACTATCACTTACAATGAGCAGTTCTTC
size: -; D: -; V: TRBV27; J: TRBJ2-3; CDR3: CASSLQVQGDTQYF; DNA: TGTGCCAGCAGTTTACAGGTCCAGGGGGATACGCAGTATTTT
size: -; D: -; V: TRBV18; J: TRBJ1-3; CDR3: CASSPKTRSSGNTIYF; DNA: TGTGCCAGCTCACCAAAAACCCGGTCTTCTGGAAACACCATATATTTT
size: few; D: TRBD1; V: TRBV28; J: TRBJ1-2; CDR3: CASSRGTGGRAGYGYTF; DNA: TGTGCCAGCAGCCGGGGGACAGGGGGCCGGGCTGGCTATGGCTACACCTTC
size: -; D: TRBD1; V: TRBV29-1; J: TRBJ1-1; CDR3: CSVQQGGDTEAFF; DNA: TGCAGCGTCCAACAGGGGGGAGACACTGAAGCTTTCTTT
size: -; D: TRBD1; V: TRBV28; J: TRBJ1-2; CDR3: CASSLAGTGARYGYTF; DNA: TGTGCCAGCAGTTTGGCCGGGACAGGGGCCCGCTATGGCTACACCTTC
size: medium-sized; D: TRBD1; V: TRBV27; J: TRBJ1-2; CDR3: CASSLQGAPVGYTF; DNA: TGTGCCAGCAGTTTACAGGGGGCTCCTGTCGGCTACACCTTC
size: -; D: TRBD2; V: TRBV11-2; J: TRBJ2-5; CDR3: CASSLGLAGEVETQYF; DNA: TGTGCCAGCAGCTTAGGCCTAGCGGGAGAGGTGGAGACCCAGTACTTC
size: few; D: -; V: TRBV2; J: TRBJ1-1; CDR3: CASSTGPMNTEAFF; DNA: TGTGCCAGCAGTACAGGACCCATGAACACTGAAGCTTTCTTT
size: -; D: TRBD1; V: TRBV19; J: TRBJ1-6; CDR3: CASTSLDREGISPLHF; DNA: TGTGCCAGTACCTCCCTGGACAGGGAAGGAATTTCACCCCTCCACTTT
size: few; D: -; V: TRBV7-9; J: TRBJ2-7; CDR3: CASSSRVGEQYF; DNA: TGTGCCAGCAGCTCCAGGGTGGGCGAGCAGTACTTC